One sample yielded the 28 T cell receptor beta chains listed below, sequenced in a study of T cell responses to AZD1222 COVID-19 vaccine. Method: immunoSEQ multiplex PCR; TCRdb's copy keeps in-frame clones and lacks some. The sample has around 100,000 clones, about 91% seen once; the top ten hold about 6%. Sequences were derived from peripheral blood, sampled 28 days after the second AZD1222 dose. The receptors originated from an adult who received the AZD1222 COVID-19 vaccine.

This clone was observed a handful of times. The genes are TRBV24-1 and TRBJ2-2; weak D call: TRBD1 (5 bases). Trimming pared 1 base from V and 3 bases from J, leaving 5 bases between. Germline-derived CDR1 and CDR2 are KGHDR and SFDVKD. CDR3 length equals 14 residues. CDR3 nucleotides: TGTGCCACCAGTGATTTCAGGGACACCGGGGAGCTGTTTTTT. This encodes CATSDFRDTGELFF.

The gene calls are TRBV18 and TRBJ1-5; D call uncertain. The ends were cut back, 3 bases at V and 5 bases at J, with 8 bases in the middle. The CDR3 is 13 residues long. Germline CDR1 reads KGHSH; CDR2 reads LQKENI. In nucleotides, the CDR3 is TGTGCCAGCTCACCCGAAAGGGATCAGCCCCAGCATTTT. Its translation is CASSPERDQPQHF.

The genes are TRBV6-5 and TRBJ2-3, with D hard to call. Trimming pared 2 bases from V and 2 bases from J, leaving 5 bases between. CDR3 length equals 13 residues. Germline values: CDR1 MNHEY, CDR2 SVGAGI. CDR3 sequence reads: CASSYPNTDTQYF. CDR3 sequence (DNA): TGTGCCAGCAGTTACCCGAACACAGATACGCAGTATTTT.

This clone is a singleton in its sample. The CDR3 DNA is TGTGCCAGCAGTCCAAGGACGGGGTTCGGGGAGCAGTACTTC. It specifies CASSPRTGFGEQYF. The rearrangement links TRBV27 to TRBJ2-7, with D perhaps TRBD2 (5 bases). Germline V gene lookup returns CDR1 MNHEY and CDR2 SMNVEV (reference sequence). Trimming removed 5 bases from V and 7 bases from J, with 18 bases in between. CDR3 length: 14 residues.

The chain uses TRBV15 and TRBJ1-4, with a possible D match to TRBD1 (5 bases). Looked up from germline, CDR1 is LNHNV and CDR2 is YYDKDF (reference sequence). V was clipped by 6 bases and J by 0 bases, with 11 bases between them. This CDR3 is 15 amino acids long. The DNA of the CDR3 is TGTGCCACCAGTCATGGGGCGACAACTAATGAAAAACTGTTTTTT. It codes for CATSHGATTNEKLFF.

There are a few counts of this clone. This rearrangement joins TRBV29-1 to TRBJ2-1; D is undetermined. Germline assignment: CDR1 SQVTM and CDR2 ANQGSEA. V was shortened by 3 bases and J by 6 bases, with 9 bases between the two germline ends. CDR3 size: 12 residues. DNA of the CDR3: TGCAGCGTTGAGGGCAGCCCCAATGAGCAGTTCTTC. Protein: CSVEGSPNEQFF.

J is TRBJ1-5 and V is TRBV4-2; D call uncertain. From germline, CDR1 is LGHNA and CDR2 YNFKEQ. The CDR3 length is 15 residues. V lost 0 bases to trimming and J lost 2 bases, with 8 bases between them. The CDR3 sequence is CASSQEANGNQPQHF. CDR3 bases: TGTGCCAGCAGCCAAGAGGCAAATGGCAATCAGCCCCAGCATTTT.

The chain is built from TRBV7-9 and TRBJ1-4, with D perhaps TRBD1 (5 bases). V was cut by 5 bases and J by 8 bases, with 15 bases left in between. The CDR3 length is 14 residues. In germline, CDR1 is SEHNR, CDR2 FQNEAQ (reference sequence). The DNA of the CDR3 is TGTGCCAGCAGCCCTCCTTGGGGCGGCGAAAAACTGTTTTTT. It specifies CASSPPWGGEKLFF.

This chain links TRBV6-2 or TRBV6-3 with TRBJ2-2; D is ambiguous. This CDR3 comprises 14 residues. With 2 bases removed from V and 1 base from J, the gap between germline ends came to 5 bases. Per the germline V gene, CDR1 is MNHEY and CDR2 is SVGEGT. The CDR3 is CASSYRVNTGELFF. The CDR3 bases are TGTGCCAGCAGTTACAGGGTGAACACCGGGGAGCTGTTTTTT.

The rearrangement links TRBV1 to TRBJ1-5. TRBV1 has pseudogene status. This CDR3 spans 15 amino acids. The DNA for the CDR3 is TGCACCAGCAGCCAAGTCCGGGGGGTAAATCAGCCCCAGCATTTT. Its protein is CTSSQVRGVNQPQHF.

V and J are TRBV27 and TRBJ2-1, with D unresolved. In germline, CDR1 is MNHEY, CDR2 SMNVEV (reference sequence). The CDR3 spans 14 residues. Trimming removed 5 bases at V and 4 bases at J, with 12 bases between. The CDR3 DNA reads as TGTGCCAGCAGTACCAAAGACGGATACAATGAGCAGTTCTTC. This translates into CASSTKDGYNEQFF.

This chain uses TRBV5-1 with TRBJ1-2; unclear D gene. The V gene's germline CDR1 is SGHRS and CDR2 YFSETQ. The CDR3 sequence is 13 residues long. V lost 0 bases and J lost 6, with 9 bases in between. This CDR3 reads CASSLGNQDGYTF. The CDR3 nucleotides read TGCGCCAGCAGCTTGGGAAACCAAGATGGCTACACCTTC.

The chain recombines TRBV6-2 or TRBV6-3 with TRBJ2-1; a weak D match, TRBD1 (6 bases). Looked up from germline, CDR1 is MNHEY and CDR2 is SVGEGT. The length of the CDR3 is 17 residues. Between the trimmed V and J ends, which lost 2 bases and 5 bases, there was a span of 19 bases. The CDR3 sequence: CASSYTRGAPMDNEQFF. DNA of the CDR3: TGTGCCAGCAGTTACACCAGGGGCGCCCCAATGGACAATGAGCAGTTCTTC.

The chain employs TRBV10-3 and TRBJ1-1; possibly TRBD1 for D (6 bases). Germline V CDR1 and CDR2: ENHRY, SYGVKD. The V and J ends lost 4 bases and 1 base respectively, with 10 bases between them. This CDR3 is 14 amino acids long. The CDR3 DNA is TGTGCCATCAGTGGGGGGCAGACGAACACTGAAGCTTTCTTT. Residues: CAISGGQTNTEAFF.

This sequence joins TRBV28 and TRBJ2-7, with D uncertain. The CDR3 extends over 11 amino acids. V dropped 0 bases and J dropped 4 bases, with 1 base sitting between them. Germline CDR1 and CDR2: MDHEN and SYDVKM. CDR3 sequence (DNA): TGTGCCAGCAGTTTATGGTACGAGCAGTACTTC. This sequence encodes CASSLWYEQYF.

V usage is TRBV5-1 and J usage is TRBJ1-1; 7 bases map to TRBD1. With V trimmed by 1 base and J by 3 bases, 3 bases remained unmatched. The CDR3 extends over 14 amino acids. Germline loops: CDR1 SGHRS, CDR2 YFSETQ. DNA for the CDR3: TGCGCCAGCAGCTTGAGGCAGGGGGACACTGAAGCTTTCTTT. Its translation: CASSLRQGDTEAFF.

V and J are TRBV27 and TRBJ1-5; D perhaps matches TRBD1 (6 bases). V lost 8 bases to trimming and J lost 0 bases, with 8 bases between them. This CDR3 comprises 13 residues. Germline V gives CDR1 MNHEY, CDR2 SMNVEV (reference sequence). The CDR3 DNA sequence: TGTGCCAGCGGGGGCTATAGCAATCAGCCCCAGCATTTT. Its protein is CASGGYSNQPQHF.

This chain links TRBV7-3 with TRBJ1-1; D unclear. The CDR3 totals 14 residues. Germline lookup yields CDR1 SGHTA and CDR2 FQGTGA. Deletions cut 2 bases from V and 1 base from J, with 8 bases between. DNA of the CDR3: TGTGCCAGCAGCTTAGGGCAGAAGAACACTGAAGCTTTCTTT. Residues: CASSLGQKNTEAFF.

The chain links TRBV2 to TRBJ1-6, with D hard to call. CDR1 and CDR2 (germline): SNHLY, FYNNEI. The CDR3 sequence is 11 residues long. The V and J ends lost 4 bases and 8 bases respectively, with 3 bases between them. This chain's CDR3 is CASSGDSPLHF. The CDR3 DNA sequence: TGTGCCAGCAGTGGGGATTCACCCCTCCACTTT.

The chain links TRBV10-3 to TRBJ1-3; D is possibly TRBD1 (5 bases). Trimming left V 5 bases short and J 0 bases short, with 17 bases between. Germline lookup yields CDR1 ENHRY and CDR2 SYGVKD. CDR3 size: 17 residues. The CDR3 sequence is CAISSLSQGTSGNTIYF. In DNA form, the CDR3 reads TGTGCCATCAGTTCCCTTAGCCAGGGTACCTCTGGAAACACCATATATTTT.

This chain links TRBV3-1 (or the pseudogene TRBV3-2) with TRBJ2-7; D might be TRBD1 (6 bases). Trimming cost V 4 bases and J 2 bases, with 12 bases left between them. The length of the CDR3 is 14 residues. Per germline, CDR1 LGHDT and CDR2 YNNKEL (reference sequence). Here the CDR3 DNA reads TGTGCCAGCAGCCCTGGGACACCGACCTACGAGCAGTACTTC. As protein: CASSPGTPTYEQYF.

The CDR3 loop reads CASSRRQTDSTDTQYF. The CDR3 nucleotides are TGCGCCAGCAGCCGCAGACAGACTGATAGCACAGATACGCAGTATTTT. The gene calls are TRBV5-1 and TRBJ2-3; D might be TRBD1 (5 bases). Germline loops: CDR1 SGHRS, CDR2 YFSETQ. CDR3 length: 16 residues. The germline V and J ends were trimmed by 4 bases and 0 bases, with 15 bases remaining between them.

This chain uses TRBV5-8 with TRBJ2-1; 7 nucleotides align to TRBD2. The germline V gene encodes CDR1 SGHTS and CDR2 YDEGEE. Germline trimming cut 4 bases from V and 1 base from J; bases unmatched to any gene: 11. The CDR3 runs to 17 residues. The CDR3 here is CASSRKSGGSSYNEQFF. The CDR3 DNA sequence: TGTGCCAGCAGCCGAAAATCCGGGGGGAGTTCCTACAATGAGCAGTTCTTC.

The rearrangement joins TRBV27 to TRBJ2-7, with TRBD1 matching 10 bases. This CDR3 spans 13 amino acids. The J segment lost 9 bases and the V segment lost 1 base, leaving 3 bases of the junction unmatched. Looked up from germline, CDR1 is MNHEY and CDR2 is SMNVEV (reference sequence). Here the CDR3 reads CASSLWTGGGQYF. The CDR3 DNA is TGTGCCAGCAGTTTATGGACAGGGGGTGGGCAGTACTTC.

The genes are TRBV2 and TRBJ1-2; no clear D. From germline, CDR1 is SNHLY and CDR2 FYNNEI. The CDR3 has 12 residues. Trimming took off 7 bases at V and 6 bases at J, with 12 bases between the two ends. The CDR3 reads CASTADEDGYTF. The CDR3 nucleotides read TGTGCCAGCACTGCTGACGAGGATGGCTACACCTTC.

The V and J genes are TRBV9 and TRBJ1-3, with D possibly being TRBD1 (6 bases). The CDR3 runs to 13 residues. The ends were cut back, 7 bases at V and 2 bases at J, with 10 bases in the middle. Germline V gives CDR1 SGDLS, CDR2 YYNGEE. DNA for the CDR3: TGTGCCAGCGGGACACCGACTGGAAACACCATATATTTT. It yields the protein CASGTPTGNTIYF.

The rearrangement joins TRBV6-5 to TRBJ1-2; D remains ambiguous. Trimming pared 6 bases from V and 8 bases from J, leaving 10 bases between. From germline, CDR1 is MNHEY and CDR2 SVGAGI. The CDR3 length is 11 residues. The CDR3 loop is CASSPGVGYTF. The CDR3 bases are TGTGCCAGCAGCCCCGGCGTAGGCTACACCTTC.

The J gene is TRBJ2-2, the V gene TRBV2; 9 bases map to TRBD1. Germline lookup yields CDR1 SNHLY and CDR2 FYNNEI. This CDR3 region has 16 residues. V gave up 6 bases and J gave up 4 bases; unmatched junction bases: 9. The CDR3 sequence is CASRGGQGKGTGELFF. Written as DNA, the CDR3 is TGTGCCAGCAGGGGGGGACAGGGCAAGGGCACCGGGGAGCTGTTTTTT.